These T cell receptor beta chains were read from a single sample in a study of CD8 T cells in Susac syndrome. TCRdb itself ran the immunoSEQ multiplex PCR reads through MiXCR, one entry per CDR3 protein. The repertoire consists of around 300,000 distinct CDR3 sequences, with 85% occurring once and the leading ten covering around 0.21%. Input material: CD8+ T cells from PBMCs. These receptors were taken from a human donor with multiple sclerosis. Both conserved end residues are trimmed from each CDR3. The order of the fields is clone size, V gene, J gene, CDR3 protein. The size field is filled for only some rows; it gives once, few, many or a size class.

>NA|TRBV10-2|TRBJ1-1
ASSEVRMNTEAF
>NA|TRBV4-3|TRBJ2-2
ASSHAGVSTGELF
>NA|TRBV7-6|TRBJ2-2
ASSLVTGAGELF
>NA|TRBV9|TRBJ2-1
ASSPSPHLREQF
>NA|TRBV5-6|TRBJ2-2
ASSSRGWATGELF
>NA|TRBV7-2|TRBJ1-5
ASSPRTNSNQPQH
>NA|TRBV7-2|TRBJ1-5
ASSPRGPGTDLRNQPQH
>NA|TRBV29-1|TRBJ2-7
SVEGTEPYEQY
>once|TRBV28|TRBJ2-7
ASSSPSVRQGGSWEQY
>NA|TRBV6-1|TRBJ2-7
ASASGRAEEQY
>NA|TRBV27|TRBJ2-7
ASTPASRVFYGEQY
>NA|TRBV27|TRBJ2-1
ASSPRGGWVSNEQF
>NA|TRBV10-3|TRBJ2-5
ATCYETSSKETQY
>NA|TRBV20-1|TRBJ2-1
SARDEEEPYNEQF
>few|TRBV6-1|TRBJ2-1
ASSGRSYNEQF
>NA|TRBV7-9|TRBJ2-7
ASSPRGSGSYEQY
>NA|TRBV28|TRBJ2-7
ASTNAVSYEQY
>NA|TRBV5-6|TRBJ2-1
ASSVNRVGALGKQF
>NA|TRBV24-1|TRBJ2-3
ATSETGGTDTQY
>NA|TRBV29-1|TRBJ2-7
SVLTGQGSYEQY
>NA|TRBV28|TRBJ2-1
ASSLPRYYNEQF
>once|TRBV30|TRBJ2-3
AWIHSGWSTDTQY
>NA|TRBV6-5|TRBJ2-1
ASSSGSRANEQF
>NA|TRBV7-2|TRBJ2-1
ASSLALSVFDSYNEQF
>NA|TRBV6-2/TRBV6-3|TRBJ2-7
ASSYLDILYEQY
>NA|TRBV6-5|TRBJ2-1
ASSYSSGLPTGDEQF
>NA|TRBV7-9|TRBJ1-2
AIRETALYGYT
>NA|TRBV18|TRBJ1-5
ASSPRDRGLGEPQH
>NA|TRBV19|TRBJ1-1
ASGEGTVNTEAF
>NA|TRBV2|TRBJ1-4
ASSGTDRRKKLF